The 20 T cell receptor beta chains below come from one sample, sequenced in a study of T cells in Graves' hyperthyroidism and ophthalmopathy. TCR beta CDR3 regions were amplified from RNA. The TCR CDR3 first-round RT-PCR relied on the HTBI primer set. TCRdb reanalysed the multiplex PCR reads using MiXCR and keeps one entry per CDR3 protein. The data contain about 290,000 distinct CDR3 sequences, roughly 14% of them singletons. The sequenced sample was blood. Receptors originate from a woman in her 30s with Graves' hyperthyroidism that later progressed to Graves' ophthalmopathy.

This clonotype was observed at least ten times. J is TRBJ2-7 and V is TRBV12-3 or TRBV12-4, with 8 bases lining up with TRBD2. J lost 4 bases, V lost 5 bases, and 7 bases had no gene match. The CDR3 has 14 amino acids. CDR3 amino acids: CASSGSSGMYEQYF. Here the CDR3 DNA reads TGTGCCAGCAGTGGAAGTAGCGGGATGTACGAGCAGTACTTC.

The table lists this clonotype with many counts. V and J are TRBV19 and TRBJ1-1; D remains ambiguous. Germline V gene data show CDR1 as LNHDA and CDR2 as SQIVND (reference sequence). The CDR3 contains 14 residues. With 5 bases removed from V and 2 bases from J, the gap between germline ends came to 12 bases. CDR3 protein: CASSSTWDNTEAFF. CDR3 DNA: TGTGCCAGTAGTTCAACCTGGGATAACACTGAAGCTTTCTTT. Drawing the rest from reference TRBV19 and TRBJ1-1, the complete variable domain is DGGITQSPKYLFRKEGQNVTLSCEQNLNHDAMYWYRQDPGQGLRLIYYSQIVNDFQKGDIAEGYSVSREKKESFPLTVTSAQKNPTAFYLCASSSTWDNTEAFFGQGTRLTVV.

In this sample, this clonotype turned up many times. This rearrangement joins TRBV4-3 to TRBJ2-1; TRBD1 matches 7 bases. The CDR3 has 13 amino acids. J lost 7 bases, V lost 2 bases, and 2 bases had no gene match. CDR1 and CDR2 from the germline V gene are LGHNA and YSLEER. CDR3 protein: CASSQIQGNEQFF. The CDR3, as DNA: TGCGCCAGCAGCCAAATACAGGGGAATGAGCAGTTCTTC.

The chain couples TRBV19 to TRBJ2-7, with TRBD2 matching 8 bases. V lost 7 bases to trimming and J lost 4 bases; unmatched junction nucleotides: 9. CDR1 and CDR2 (germline): LNHDA, SQIVND (reference sequence). The CDR3 sequence is 14 residues long. CDR3 bases: TGTGCCAGTAATACCCCGGGACTAGGGTACGAGCAGTACTTC. Amino acid sequence: CASNTPGLGYEQYF. The full variable domain, completed using reference TRBV19 and TRBJ2-7, is DGGITQSPKYLFRKEGQNVTLSCEQNLNHDAMYWYRQDPGQGLRLIYYSQIVNDFQKGDIAEGYSVSREKKESFPLTVTSAQKNPTAFYLCASNTPGLGYEQYFGPGTRLTVT.

This clonotype was counted ten times or more. The chain employs TRBV4-2 and TRBJ2-3; 9 bases are a match to TRBD2. The J segment lost 4 bases and the V segment lost 6 bases, leaving 8 bases of the junction unmatched. This CDR3 is built from 15 residues. Germline V lookup: CDR1 LGHNA, CDR2 YNFKEQ. As DNA, the CDR3 is TGTGCCAGCAGTCTCATAGCGGGAGCGGCAGATACGCAGTATTTT. It translates to CASSLIAGAADTQYF.

At least ten counts were recorded for this clonotype. The chain uses TRBV12-3 or TRBV12-4 and TRBJ2-5, with D uncertain. The CDR3 is 15 residues long. Trimming shortened V by 1 base and J by 2 bases, and 11 bases separated the two germline ends. The CDR3 DNA reads as TGTGCCAGCAGTTTAGGCTTGGCGGTACAAGAGACCCAGTACTTC. It specifies CASSLGLAVQETQYF.

The V call is TRBV2, the J call TRBJ2-7; 10 bases are a match to TRBD2. Germline V CDR1 and CDR2: SNHLY, FYNNEI. V lost 5 bases and J lost 5; bases outside the gene matches: 6. The CDR3 extends over 14 amino acids. The CDR3 bases are TGTGCCAGCAGTTGGGCTAGCGGGAGCCACGAGCAGTACTTC. Amino acids: CASSWASGSHEQYF.

The V gene is TRBV9, the J gene TRBJ2-1; D not resolved. V was clipped by 7 bases and J by 7 bases, with 12 bases between them. CDR3 length equals 12 residues. Germline V lookup: CDR1 SGDLS, CDR2 YYNGEE. The CDR3 protein is CASANGWNEQFF. The CDR3 nucleotides read TGTGCCAGCGCGAACGGGTGGAATGAGCAGTTCTTC.

The table lists this clonotype with many counts. V and J are TRBV6-1 and TRBJ2-7; 11 positions match TRBD2. Germline V gene data show CDR1 as MNHNS and CDR2 as SASEGT. V lost 6 bases and J lost 7; bases outside the gene matches: 11. The CDR3 covers 15 residues. CDR3 residues: CASSLQTSGVTEQYF. CDR3 coding DNA: TGTGCCAGCAGCTTACAGACTAGCGGGGTTACAGAGCAGTACTTC.

On this clonotype: One base away lies a much larger clone, so this may be a sequencing read error. The V gene is TRBV30, the J gene TRBJ2-2; D might be TRBD2 (5 bases). This CDR3 is 14 amino acids long. Germline assignment: CDR1 GTSNPN and CDR2 SVGIG (reference sequence). The CDR3 DNA reads TGTGCCTGGAGGAGGACTTCGAACACCGGGGAGCTGTCTTTT. Its protein product is CAWRRTSNTGELSF.

This clonotype was counted ten times or more. The chain combines TRBV20-1 with TRBJ2-1; 11 bases fit TRBD2. The CDR3 is 16 residues long. V shed 6 bases, J shed 0 bases, and the junction held 7 bases outside the gene matches. CDR1 is DFQATT and CDR2 is SNEGSKA in the germline V gene (reference sequence). The CDR3 protein is CSARLAGMSSYNEQFF. The CDR3 DNA sequence: TGCAGTGCAAGACTAGCGGGGATGAGCTCCTACAATGAGCAGTTCTTC.

This clonotype was counted many times. The chain combines TRBV7-2 with TRBJ1-4, with 8 bases aligning to TRBD1. V lost 5 bases, J lost 8 bases, and 7 bases stayed unmatched. The CDR3 has 14 amino acids. Germline CDR1 reads SGHTA; CDR2 reads FQGNSA. The CDR3 sequence: CASSPDRADEKLFF. The CDR3, as DNA: TGTGCCAGCAGCCCGGACAGGGCAGACGAAAAACTGTTTTTT.

The sample holds a few counts of this clonotype. The chain has TRBV14 and TRBJ2-5, with 11 nucleotides matching TRBD2. V dropped 0 bases and J dropped 0; count of bases not matched to a gene: 3. Looked up from germline, CDR1 is SGHDN and CDR2 is FVKESK. The CDR3 is 17 amino acids. The CDR3 nucleotides are TGTGCCAGCAGCCAAGACCGACTAGCGGGGAACCAAGAGACCCAGTACTTC. It translates to CASSQDRLAGNQETQYF.

This clonotype was found many times. This sequence joins TRBV20-1 and TRBJ2-1; D could derive from TRBD1 or TRBD2 (6 bases each). Germline V gene sequence: CDR1 DFQATT, CDR2 SNEGSKA (reference sequence). The V end was cut by 6 bases, the J end by 2 bases, with 20 bases between. The CDR3 loop spans 16 amino acids. The CDR3 sequence: CSAVWGAKRAYNEQFF. The CDR3, as DNA: TGCAGTGCCGTGTGGGGGGCGAAGAGGGCCTACAATGAGCAGTTCTTC.

This clonotype was seen ten or more times. V and J are TRBV7-9 and TRBJ2-3; 9 positions agree with TRBD2. V lost 4 bases, J lost 7 bases, and 9 bases stayed unmatched. The germline gives CDR1 SEHNR, CDR2 FQNEAQ (reference sequence). The CDR3 covers 15 residues. CDR3 sequence reads: CASSSEREAPNTQYF. In DNA, the CDR3 is TGTGCCAGCAGCTCGGAGCGGGAGGCCCCAAATACGCAGTATTTT.

There are many counts of this clonotype. The J gene is TRBJ1-2, the V gene TRBV12-3 or TRBV12-4, with TRBD1 as a possible D gene (6 bases). CDR3 length: 13 residues. V was pared by 7 bases and J by 2 bases, with 11 bases between. The CDR3 DNA is TGTGCCAGCATGGGGGCCCTGAACTATGGCTACACCTTC. Translating it yields CASMGALNYGYTF.

The sample holds many counts of this clonotype. The rearrangement uses TRBV11-2 and TRBJ2-7, with D uncertain. Trimming left V 0 bases short and J 0 bases short, with 15 bases between. CDR1 and CDR2 from the germline V gene are SGHAT and FQNNGV. The CDR3 totals 17 residues. CDR3 region: CASSLDFPGSSSYEQYF. The CDR3 DNA reads TGTGCCAGCAGCTTAGATTTTCCGGGCAGCAGCTCCTACGAGCAGTACTTC.

The DNA for the CDR3 is TGTGCCAGCAGCGTAGGGCCAGGGGGCACTGAAGCTTTCTTT. Its protein product is CASSVGPGGTEAFF. V and J are TRBV9 and TRBJ1-1, with 7 positions matching TRBD1. The CDR3 contains 14 residues. The V and J ends lost 0 bases and 4 bases, in that order; junction bases with no gene match: 3. Germline loops: CDR1 SGDLS, CDR2 YYNGEE.

This chain connects TRBV15 to TRBJ2-5; a possible D gene is TRBD1 (6 bases). The CDR3 has 15 amino acids. Germline V CDR1 and CDR2: LNHNV, YYDKDF (reference sequence). The V and J ends lost 5 bases and 2 bases respectively, with 15 bases between them. Here the CDR3 DNA reads TGTGCCACCAGCCTAGGTTTGCAGGGGCAAGAGACCCAGTACTTC. It is translated as CATSLGLQGQETQYF.

The V gene is TRBV12-3 or TRBV12-4, the J gene TRBJ2-7; 7 bases are shared with TRBD1. The CDR3 has 13 residues. V lost 6 bases, J lost 5 bases, and 7 bases stayed unmatched. In nucleotides, the CDR3 is TGTGCCAGCAGACCTGGACAGGAGGACGAGCAGTACTTC. As protein: CASRPGQEDEQYF.